The clone carrying this T cell receptor (beta chain) appeared a few times. Its specificity is unknown. The sample is drawn from a study of cytomegalovirus exposure and HLA in healthy donors. Study outcomes and limitations: Some TCR beta chains (roughly 160 of them) were listed as cytomegalovirus-associated. Among the sequence variants, a highly shared cluster was likely an artifact of sequencing.

The donors (healthy individuals) were bone marrow donors. While unrecorded immune exposures were likely, the donors were nominally healthy when sampled. 13 Jbeta primers and 60 Vbeta primers were used for the PCR. The data were produced by immunoSEQ multiplex PCR, yet TCRdb's version contains in-frame clones alone and is incomplete. In the table there are some 190,000 clones, 76% of which are singletons. The sequence came from a woman under 40 in good health and CMV-seropositive. The sample comprised PBMCs.

DNA for the CDR3: TGTGCCAGCAGTTATGACAGGGCCTATGGCTACACCTTC. Translated, it gives CASSYDRAYGYTF. This chain uses TRBV5-4 with TRBJ1-2; TRBD1 matches at 7 bases. CDR3 size: 13 residues. J was trimmed by 4 bases and V by 5 bases; bases with no gene match: 5. The germline V gene encodes CDR1 SGHNT and CDR2 YYREEE (reference sequence).